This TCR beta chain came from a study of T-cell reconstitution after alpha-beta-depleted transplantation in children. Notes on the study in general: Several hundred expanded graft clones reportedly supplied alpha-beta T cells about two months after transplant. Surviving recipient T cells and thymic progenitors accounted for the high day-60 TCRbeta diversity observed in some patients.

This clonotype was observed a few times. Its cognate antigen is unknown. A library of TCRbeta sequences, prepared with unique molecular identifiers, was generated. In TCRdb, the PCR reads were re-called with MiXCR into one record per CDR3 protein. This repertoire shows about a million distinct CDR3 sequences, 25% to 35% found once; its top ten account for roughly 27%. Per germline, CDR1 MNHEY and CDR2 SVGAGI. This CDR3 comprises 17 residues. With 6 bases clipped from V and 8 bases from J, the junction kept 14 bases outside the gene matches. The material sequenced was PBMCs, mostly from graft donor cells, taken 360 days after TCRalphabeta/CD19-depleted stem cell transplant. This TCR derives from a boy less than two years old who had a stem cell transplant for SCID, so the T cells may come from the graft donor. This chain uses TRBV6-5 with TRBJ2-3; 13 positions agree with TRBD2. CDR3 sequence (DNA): TGTGCCAGCAGCCCCTCGACTAGCGGGGGGTCGCGGGCTACGCAGTATTTT. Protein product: CASSPSTSGGSRATQYF.